This record concerns one TCR beta chain sequence. The antigen remains undetermined. Trimming took 8 bases from V and 5 from J, leaving 25 bases between them. This CDR3 has 17 amino acids. CDR1 and CDR2 (germline): SGHRS, YFSETQ. The data stem from a study of long-term antiretroviral therapy in people with HIV. Study-wide results and caveats: Patients on ART gained diversity, which nonetheless stayed below transplant donor controls. Among HIV repertoires, CDR3 length ranges were narrower than those of controls.

Cryopreserved PBMC, at roughly 0.85-11 million per sample, were present before DNA extraction. Running of the v3.0 immunoSEQ assay took place at survey level. A target of about 40,000-55,000 T-cell genomes per sample was set for sequencing. Profiling relied on immunoSEQ multiplex PCR, and the TCRdb table lists in-frame clones only, not all of them. The table includes approximately 26,000 clones, 91% detected once. The source material was unsorted PBMCs, sampled 3.1 years after starting antiretroviral therapy. This chain joins TRBV5-1 and TRBJ2-2; D might be TRBD2 (6 bases). The receptor was derived from a man aged 18-30 years with HIV. CDR3 region: CARQQAGWCAGTGELFF. CDR3 DNA sequence: TGCGCCAGACAGCAGGCGGGGTGGTGCGCGGGGACCGGGGAGCTGTTTTTT.